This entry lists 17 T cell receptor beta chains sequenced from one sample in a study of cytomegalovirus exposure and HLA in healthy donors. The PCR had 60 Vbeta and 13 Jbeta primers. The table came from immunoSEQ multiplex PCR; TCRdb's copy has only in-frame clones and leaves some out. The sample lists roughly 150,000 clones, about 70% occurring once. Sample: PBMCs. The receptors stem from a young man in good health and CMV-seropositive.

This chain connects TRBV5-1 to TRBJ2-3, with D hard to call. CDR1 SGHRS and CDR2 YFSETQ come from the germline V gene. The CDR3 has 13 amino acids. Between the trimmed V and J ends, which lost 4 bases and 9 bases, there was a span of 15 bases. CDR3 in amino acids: CASSRVEMETQYF. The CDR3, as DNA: TGCGCCAGCAGCCGAGTGGAGATGGAAACGCAGTATTTT.

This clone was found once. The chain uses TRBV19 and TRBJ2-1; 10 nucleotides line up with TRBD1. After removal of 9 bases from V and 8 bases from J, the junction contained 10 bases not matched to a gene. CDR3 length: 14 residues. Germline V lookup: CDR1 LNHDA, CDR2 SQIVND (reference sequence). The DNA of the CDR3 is TGTGCCAGCAGGGACAGGGGACCTGGTGATGAGCAGTTCTTC. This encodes CASRDRGPGDEQFF.

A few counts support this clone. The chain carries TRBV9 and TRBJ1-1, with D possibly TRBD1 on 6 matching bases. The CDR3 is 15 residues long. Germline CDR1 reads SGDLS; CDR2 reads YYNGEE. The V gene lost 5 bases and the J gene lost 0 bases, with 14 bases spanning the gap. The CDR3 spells CASRGAGTMNTEAFF. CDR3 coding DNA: TGTGCCAGCAGGGGGGCAGGGACGATGAACACTGAAGCTTTCTTT.

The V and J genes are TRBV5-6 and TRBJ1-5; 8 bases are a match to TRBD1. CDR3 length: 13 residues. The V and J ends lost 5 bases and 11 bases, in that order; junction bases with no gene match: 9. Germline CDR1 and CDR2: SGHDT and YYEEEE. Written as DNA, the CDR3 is TGTGCCAGCAGTTTGACAGGGGCAAGAGCCCAGCATTTT. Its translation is CASSLTGARAQHF.

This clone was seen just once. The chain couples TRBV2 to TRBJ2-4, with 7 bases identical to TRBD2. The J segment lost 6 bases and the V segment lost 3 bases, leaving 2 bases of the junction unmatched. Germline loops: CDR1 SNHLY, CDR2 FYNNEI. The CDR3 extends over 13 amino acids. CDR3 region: CASSDGEGNIQYF. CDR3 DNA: TGTGCCAGCAGTGACGGGGAGGGAAACATTCAGTACTTC.

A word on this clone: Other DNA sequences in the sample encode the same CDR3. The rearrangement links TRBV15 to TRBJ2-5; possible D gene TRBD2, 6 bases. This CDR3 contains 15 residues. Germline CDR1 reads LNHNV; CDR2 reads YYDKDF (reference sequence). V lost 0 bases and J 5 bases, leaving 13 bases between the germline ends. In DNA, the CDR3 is TGTGCCACCAGCAGAGATCGGGGGAGCGGTGAGACCCAGTACTTC. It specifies CATSRDRGSGETQYF.

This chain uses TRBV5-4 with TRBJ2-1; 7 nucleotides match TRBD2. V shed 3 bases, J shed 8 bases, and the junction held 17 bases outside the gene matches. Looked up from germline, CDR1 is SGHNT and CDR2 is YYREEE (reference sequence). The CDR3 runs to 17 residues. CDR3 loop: CASSWKEAGKGGDEQFF. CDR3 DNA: TGTGCCAGCAGCTGGAAAGAAGCGGGAAAAGGTGGCGATGAGCAGTTCTTC. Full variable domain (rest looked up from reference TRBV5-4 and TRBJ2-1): ETGVTQSPTHLIKTRGQQVTLRCSSQSGHNTVSWYQQALGQGPQFIFQYYREEENGRGNFPPRFSGLQFPNYSSELNVNALELDDSALYLCASSWKEAGKGGDEQFFGPGTRLTVL.

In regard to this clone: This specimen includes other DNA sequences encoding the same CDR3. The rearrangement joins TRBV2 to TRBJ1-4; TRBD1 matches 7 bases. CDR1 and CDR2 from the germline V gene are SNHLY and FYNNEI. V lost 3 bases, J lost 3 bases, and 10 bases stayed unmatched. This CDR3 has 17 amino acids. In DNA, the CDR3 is TGTGCCAGCAGTGATATCAGACAGGGTGGGGCTAATGAAAAACTGTTTTTT. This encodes CASSDIRQGGANEKLFF. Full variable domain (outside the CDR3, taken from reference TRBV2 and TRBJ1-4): EPEVTQTPSHQVTQMGQEVILRCVPISNHLYFYWYRQILGQKVEFLVSFYNNEISEKSEIFDDQFSVERPDGSNFTLKIRSTKLEDSAMYFCASSDIRQGGANEKLFFGSGTQLSVL.

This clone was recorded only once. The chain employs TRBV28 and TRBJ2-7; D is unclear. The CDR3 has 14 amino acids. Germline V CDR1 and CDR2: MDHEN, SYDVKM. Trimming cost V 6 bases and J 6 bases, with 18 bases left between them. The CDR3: CASRKFRVSLEQYF. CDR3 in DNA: TGTGCCAGCAGGAAATTTCGAGTCTCGCTCGAGCAGTACTTC.

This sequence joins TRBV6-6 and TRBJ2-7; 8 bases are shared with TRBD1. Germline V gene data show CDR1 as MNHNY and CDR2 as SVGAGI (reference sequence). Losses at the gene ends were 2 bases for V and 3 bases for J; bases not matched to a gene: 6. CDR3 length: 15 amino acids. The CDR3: CASSYDGTGYYEQYF. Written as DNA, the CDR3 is TGTGCCAGCAGTTACGACGGGACAGGTTACTACGAGCAGTACTTC.

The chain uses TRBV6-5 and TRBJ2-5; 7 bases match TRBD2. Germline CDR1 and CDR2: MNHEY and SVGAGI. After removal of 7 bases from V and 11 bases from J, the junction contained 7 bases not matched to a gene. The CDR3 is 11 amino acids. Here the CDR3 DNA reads TGTGCCAGCACCGCTGGGGGGGAGCAGTACTTC. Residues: CASTAGGEQYF.

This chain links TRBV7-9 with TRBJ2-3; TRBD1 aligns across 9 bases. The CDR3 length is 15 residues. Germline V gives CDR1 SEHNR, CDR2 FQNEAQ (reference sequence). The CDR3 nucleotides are TGTTCCACGACAGGGGGGCAGGACATCCTAGATACGCAGTATTTT. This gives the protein CSTTGGQDILDTQYF. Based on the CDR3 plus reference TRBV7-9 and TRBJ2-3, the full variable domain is DTGVSQNPRHKITKRGQNVTFRCDPISEHNRLYWYRQTLGQGPEFLTYFQNEAQLEKSRLLSDRFSAERPKGSFSTLEIQRTEQGDSAMYLCSTTGGQDILDTQYFGPGTRLTVL.

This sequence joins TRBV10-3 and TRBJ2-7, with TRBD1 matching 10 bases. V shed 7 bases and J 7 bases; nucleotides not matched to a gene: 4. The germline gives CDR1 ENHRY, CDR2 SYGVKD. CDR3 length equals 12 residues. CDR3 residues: CAITRTGGEQYF. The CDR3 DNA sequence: TGTGCCATCACCCGGACAGGGGGGGAGCAGTACTTC.

DNA for the CDR3: TGTGCCAGCAGTACCGGGACAACCCATGGCTACACCTTC. Protein: CASSTGTTHGYTF. J is TRBJ1-2 and V is TRBV28, with D maybe TRBD1 (6 bases). Germline V gives CDR1 MDHEN, CDR2 SYDVKM. With 5 bases removed from V and 6 bases from J, the gap between germline ends came to 13 bases. This CDR3 is 13 amino acids long.

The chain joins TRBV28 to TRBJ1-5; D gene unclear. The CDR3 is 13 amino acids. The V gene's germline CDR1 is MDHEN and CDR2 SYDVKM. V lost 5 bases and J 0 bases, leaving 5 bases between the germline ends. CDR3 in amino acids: CASSQDSNQPQHF. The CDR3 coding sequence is TGTGCCAGCAGTCAGGATAGCAATCAGCCCCAGCATTTT.

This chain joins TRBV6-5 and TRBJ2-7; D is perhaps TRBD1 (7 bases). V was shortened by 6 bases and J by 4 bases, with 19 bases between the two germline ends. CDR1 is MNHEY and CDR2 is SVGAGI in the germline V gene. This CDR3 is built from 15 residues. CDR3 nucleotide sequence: TGTGCCAGCAGGTATAGACAGGGCGGGAATTACGAGCAGTACTTC. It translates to CASRYRQGGNYEQYF.

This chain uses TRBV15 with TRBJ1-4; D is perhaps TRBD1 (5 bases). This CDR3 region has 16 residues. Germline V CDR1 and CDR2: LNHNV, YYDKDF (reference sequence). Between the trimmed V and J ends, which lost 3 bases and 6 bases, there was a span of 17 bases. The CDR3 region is CATSRLTGFWDEKLFF. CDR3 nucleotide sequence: TGTGCCACCAGCAGGCTAACAGGCTTTTGGGATGAAAAACTGTTTTTT.